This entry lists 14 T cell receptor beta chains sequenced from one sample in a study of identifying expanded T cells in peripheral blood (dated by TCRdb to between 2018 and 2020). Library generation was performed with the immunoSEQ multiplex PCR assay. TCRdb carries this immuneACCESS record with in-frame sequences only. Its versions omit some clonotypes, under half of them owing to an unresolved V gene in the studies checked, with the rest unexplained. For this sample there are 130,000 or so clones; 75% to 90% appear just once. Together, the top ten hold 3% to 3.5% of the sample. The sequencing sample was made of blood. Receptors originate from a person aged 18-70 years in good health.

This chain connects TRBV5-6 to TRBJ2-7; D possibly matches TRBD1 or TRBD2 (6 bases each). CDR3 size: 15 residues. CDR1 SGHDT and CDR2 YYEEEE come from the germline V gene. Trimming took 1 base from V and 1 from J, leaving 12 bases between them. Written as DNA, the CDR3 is TGTGCCAGCAGCTTGAAGGGGGGCCTATCCTACGAGCAGTACTTC. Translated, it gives CASSLKGGLSYEQYF.

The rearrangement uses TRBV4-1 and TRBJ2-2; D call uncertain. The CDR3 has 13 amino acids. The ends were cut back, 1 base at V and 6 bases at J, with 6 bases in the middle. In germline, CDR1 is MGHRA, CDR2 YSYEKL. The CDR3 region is CASSQVLSGELFF. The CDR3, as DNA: TGCGCCAGCAGCCAAGTGCTATCCGGGGAGCTGTTTTTT.

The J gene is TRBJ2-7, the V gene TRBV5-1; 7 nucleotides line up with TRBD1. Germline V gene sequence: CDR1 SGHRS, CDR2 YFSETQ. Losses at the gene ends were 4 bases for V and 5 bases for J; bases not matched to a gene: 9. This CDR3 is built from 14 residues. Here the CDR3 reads CASSVQGPNNEQYF. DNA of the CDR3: TGCGCCAGCAGCGTACAGGGGCCTAACAACGAGCAGTACTTC.

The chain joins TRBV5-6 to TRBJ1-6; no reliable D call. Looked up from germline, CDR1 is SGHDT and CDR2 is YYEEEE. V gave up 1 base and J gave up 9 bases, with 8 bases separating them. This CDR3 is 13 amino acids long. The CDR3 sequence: CASSLFQISPLHF. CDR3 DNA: TGTGCCAGCAGCTTGTTTCAGATTTCACCCCTCCACTTT.

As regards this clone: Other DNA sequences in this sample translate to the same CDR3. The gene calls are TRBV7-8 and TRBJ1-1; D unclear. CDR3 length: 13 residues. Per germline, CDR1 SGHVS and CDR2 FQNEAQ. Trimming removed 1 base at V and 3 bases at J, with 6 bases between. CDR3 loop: CASSLDLYTEAFF. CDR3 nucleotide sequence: TGTGCCAGCAGCTTAGACCTCTACACTGAAGCTTTCTTT.

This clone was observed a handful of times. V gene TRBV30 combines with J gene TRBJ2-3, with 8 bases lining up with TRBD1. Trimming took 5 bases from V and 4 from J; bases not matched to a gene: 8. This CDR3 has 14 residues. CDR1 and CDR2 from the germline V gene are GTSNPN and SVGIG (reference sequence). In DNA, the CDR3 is TGTGCCTGGGGAGACAGGGGCACCTCAGATACGCAGTATTTT. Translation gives CAWGDRGTSDTQYF.

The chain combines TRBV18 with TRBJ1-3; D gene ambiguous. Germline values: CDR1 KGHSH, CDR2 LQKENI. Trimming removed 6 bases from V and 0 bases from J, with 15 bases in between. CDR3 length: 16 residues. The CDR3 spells CASSRAGGHSGNTIYF. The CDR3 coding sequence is TGTGCCAGCTCTCGGGCAGGAGGCCACTCTGGAAACACCATATATTTT.

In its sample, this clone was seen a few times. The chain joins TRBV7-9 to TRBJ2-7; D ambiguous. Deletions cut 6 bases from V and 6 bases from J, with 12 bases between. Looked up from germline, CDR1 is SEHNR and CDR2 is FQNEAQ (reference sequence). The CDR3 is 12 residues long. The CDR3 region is CASSWGWAEQYF. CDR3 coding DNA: TGTGCCAGCAGTTGGGGTTGGGCCGAGCAGTACTTC.

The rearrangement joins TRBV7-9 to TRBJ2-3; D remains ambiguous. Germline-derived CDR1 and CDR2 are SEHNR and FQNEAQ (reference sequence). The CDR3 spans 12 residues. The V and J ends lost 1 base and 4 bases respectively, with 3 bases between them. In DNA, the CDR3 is TGTGCCAGCAGCTTAGTGCCAGATACGCAGTATTTT. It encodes CASSLVPDTQYF.

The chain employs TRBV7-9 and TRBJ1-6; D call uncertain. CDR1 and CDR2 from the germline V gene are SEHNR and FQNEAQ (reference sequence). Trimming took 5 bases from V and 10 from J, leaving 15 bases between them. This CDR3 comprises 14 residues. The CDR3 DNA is TGTGCCAGCAGCCCGGTTGATCTAAGGTCACCCCTCCACTTT. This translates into CASSPVDLRSPLHF.

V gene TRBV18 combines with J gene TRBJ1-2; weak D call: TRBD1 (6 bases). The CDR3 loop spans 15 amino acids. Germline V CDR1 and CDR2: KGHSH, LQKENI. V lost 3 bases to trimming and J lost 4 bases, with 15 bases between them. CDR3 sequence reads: CASSPTRTEFYGYTF. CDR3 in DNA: TGTGCCAGCTCACCTACCAGGACAGAATTCTATGGCTACACCTTC.

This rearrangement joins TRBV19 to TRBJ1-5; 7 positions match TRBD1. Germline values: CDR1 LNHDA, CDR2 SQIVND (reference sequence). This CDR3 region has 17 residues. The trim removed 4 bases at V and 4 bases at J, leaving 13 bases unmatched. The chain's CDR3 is CASSTWTGSMGNQPQHF. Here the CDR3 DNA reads TGTGCCAGTAGTACCTGGACAGGATCAATGGGGAATCAGCCCCAGCATTTT.

The CDR3 DNA follows: TGTGCCATCGGGGAGAACACTGAAGCTTTCTTT. It is translated as CAIGENTEAFF. This chain connects TRBV10-3 to TRBJ1-1, with D unclear. The germline V gene encodes CDR1 ENHRY and CDR2 SYGVKD. The CDR3 has 11 amino acids. The V end was cut by 8 bases, the J end by 1 base, with 5 bases between.

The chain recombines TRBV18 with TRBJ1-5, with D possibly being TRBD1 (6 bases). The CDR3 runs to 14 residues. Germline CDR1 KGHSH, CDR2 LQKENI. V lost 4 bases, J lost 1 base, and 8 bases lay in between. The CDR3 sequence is CASSLGQSNQPQHF. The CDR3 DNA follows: TGTGCCAGCTCACTCGGACAGAGCAATCAGCCCCAGCATTTT.